The clone carrying this T cell receptor beta chain occurred many times. This record comes from a study of early T cells in non-severe SARS-CoV-2 infection. cDNA molecules, individually, were tagged with unique molecular identifiers. One entry per CDR3 protein, called by TCRdb with MiXCR from the 5' RACE reads. The sample lists some 41,000 distinct CDR3 sequences; around 6.1% were seen once. Unmatched junction bases numbered 10, after V lost 5 bases and J lost 2 bases. The CDR3 extends over 15 amino acids. Germline CDR1 reads DFQATT; CDR2 reads SNEGSKA (reference sequence). Sequencing was performed on whole blood. The chain joins TRBV20-1 to TRBJ1-2; 8 bases match TRBD1. The receptor was derived from an adult who was a healthcare worker with PCR-confirmed SARS-CoV-2 infection or an uninfected control (not recorded which). The CDR3 reads CSADRGHRKNYGYTF. Here the CDR3 DNA reads TGCAGTGCTGACAGGGGACATCGGAAGAACTATGGCTACACCTTC.